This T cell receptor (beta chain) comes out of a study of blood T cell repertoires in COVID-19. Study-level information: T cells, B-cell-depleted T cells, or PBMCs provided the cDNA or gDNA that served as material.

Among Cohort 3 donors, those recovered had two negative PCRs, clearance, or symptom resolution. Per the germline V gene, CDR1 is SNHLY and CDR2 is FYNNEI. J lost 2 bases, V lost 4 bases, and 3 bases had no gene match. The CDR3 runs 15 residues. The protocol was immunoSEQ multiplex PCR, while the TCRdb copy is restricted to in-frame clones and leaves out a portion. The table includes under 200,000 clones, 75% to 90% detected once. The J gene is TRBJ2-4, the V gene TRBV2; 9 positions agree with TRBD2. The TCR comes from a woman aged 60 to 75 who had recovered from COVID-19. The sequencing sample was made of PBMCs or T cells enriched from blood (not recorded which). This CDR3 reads CASSALAGTKNIQYF. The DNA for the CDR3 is TGTGCCAGCAGTGCCCTAGCGGGAACCAAAAACATTCAGTACTTC. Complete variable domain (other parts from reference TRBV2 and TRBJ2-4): EPEVTQTPSHQVTQMGQEVILRCVPISNHLYFYWYRQILGQKVEFLVSFYNNEISEKSEIFDDQFSVERPDGSNFTLKIRSTKLEDSAMYFCASSALAGTKNIQYFGAGTRLSVL.